The clone carrying this TCR beta chain was observed a handful of times. These data are taken from a study of OX40 agonist ivuxolimab in advanced cancers. This CDR3 spans 12 amino acids. The germline V gene has CDR1 SEHNR and CDR2 FQNEAQ (reference sequence). After removal of 8 bases from V and 8 bases from J, the junction contained 6 bases not matched to a gene. Produced via immunoSEQ multiplex PCR; TCRdb's table is partial and in-frame only. The data hold about 39,000 clones, with around four fifths observed a single time. The sample in question was CD4+ or CD8+ T cells sorted from blood, obtained in a trial of the OX40 agonist ivuxolimab. The chain is built from TRBV7-9 and TRBJ2-4; 7 bases agree with TRBD2. This clonotype was sampled from an adult with an advanced solid tumor such as melanoma, head and neck, liver or kidney cancer. The CDR3 sequence is CASAGEDDIQYF. The DNA for the CDR3 is TGTGCCAGCGCGGGAGAAGACGACATTCAGTACTTC.